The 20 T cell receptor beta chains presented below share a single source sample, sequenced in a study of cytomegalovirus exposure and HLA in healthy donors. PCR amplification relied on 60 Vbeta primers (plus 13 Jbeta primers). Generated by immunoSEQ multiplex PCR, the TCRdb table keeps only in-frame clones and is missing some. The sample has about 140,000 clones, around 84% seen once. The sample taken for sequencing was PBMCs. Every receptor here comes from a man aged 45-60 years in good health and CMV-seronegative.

This CDR3 reads CASGPGTGRRAEAFF. In nucleotides, the CDR3 is TGTGCCAGCGGGCCCGGGACAGGGCGTAGGGCTGAAGCTTTCTTT. V usage is TRBV2 and J usage is TRBJ1-1; 9 bases match TRBD1. CDR3 length equals 15 residues. The V and J ends lost 8 bases and 6 bases, in that order; junction bases with no gene match: 13. Germline values: CDR1 SNHLY, CDR2 FYNNEI. Supplemented by reference TRBV2 and TRBJ1-1, the full variable domain reads EPEVTQTPSHQVTQMGQEVILRCVPISNHLYFYWYRQILGQKVEFLVSFYNNEISEKSEIFDDQFSVERPDGSNFTLKIRSTKLEDSAMYFCASGPGTGRRAEAFFGQGTRLTVV.

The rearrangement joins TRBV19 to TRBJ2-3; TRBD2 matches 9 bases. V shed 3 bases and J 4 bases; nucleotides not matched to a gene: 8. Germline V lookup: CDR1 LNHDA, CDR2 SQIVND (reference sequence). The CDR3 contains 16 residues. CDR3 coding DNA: TGTGCCAGTAGTATCAGGTCTAGCGGGACGGCAGATACGCAGTATTTT. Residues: CASSIRSSGTADTQYF.

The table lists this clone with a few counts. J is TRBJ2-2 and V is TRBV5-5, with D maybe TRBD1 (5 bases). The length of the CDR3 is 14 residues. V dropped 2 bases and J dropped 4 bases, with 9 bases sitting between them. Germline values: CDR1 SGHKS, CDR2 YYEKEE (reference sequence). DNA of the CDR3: TGTGCCAGCAGCTTTGGACATAGCACCGGGGAGCTGTTTTTT. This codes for CASSFGHSTGELFF. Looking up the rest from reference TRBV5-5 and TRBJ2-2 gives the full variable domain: DAGVTQSPTHLIKTRGQQVTLRCSPISGHKSVSWYQQVLGQGPQFIFQYYEKEERGRGNFPDRFSARQFPNYSSELNVNALLLGDSALYLCASSFGHSTGELFFGEGSRLTVL.

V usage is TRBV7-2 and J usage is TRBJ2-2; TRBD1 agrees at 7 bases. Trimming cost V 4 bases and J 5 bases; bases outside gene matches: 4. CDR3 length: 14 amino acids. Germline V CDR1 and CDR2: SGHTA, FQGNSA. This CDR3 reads CASSSGQRTGELFF. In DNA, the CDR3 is TGTGCCAGCAGCTCGGGACAGCGGACCGGGGAGCTGTTTTTT.

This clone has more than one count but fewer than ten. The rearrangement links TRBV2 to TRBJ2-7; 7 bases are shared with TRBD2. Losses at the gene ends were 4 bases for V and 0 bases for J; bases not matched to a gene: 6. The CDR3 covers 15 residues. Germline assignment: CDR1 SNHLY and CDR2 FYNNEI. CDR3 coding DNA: TGTGCCAGCAGTGGCGGCGGGGGAATCTCCTACGAGCAGTACTTC. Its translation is CASSGGGGISYEQYF. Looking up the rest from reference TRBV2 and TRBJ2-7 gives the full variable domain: EPEVTQTPSHQVTQMGQEVILRCVPISNHLYFYWYRQILGQKVEFLVSFYNNEISEKSEIFDDQFSVERPDGSNFTLKIRSTKLEDSAMYFCASSGGGGISYEQYFGPGTRLTVT.

The CDR3 reads CASSLSRSIRGKDTQYF. CDR3 nucleotides: TGTGCCAGCAGTTTAAGCCGCTCGATTCGGGGTAAAGATACGCAGTATTTT. The J gene is TRBJ2-3, the V gene TRBV27, with D possibly matching TRBD2 (5 bases). The CDR3 extends over 17 amino acids. Looked up from germline, CDR1 is MNHEY and CDR2 is SMNVEV (reference sequence). V shed 2 bases and J shed 5 bases, with 20 bases lying between them.

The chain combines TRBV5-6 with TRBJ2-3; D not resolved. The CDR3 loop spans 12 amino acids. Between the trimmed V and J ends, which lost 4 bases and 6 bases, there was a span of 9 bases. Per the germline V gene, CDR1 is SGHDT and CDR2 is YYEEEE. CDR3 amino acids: CASSRLRDTQYF. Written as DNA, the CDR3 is TGTGCCAGCAGCCGCCTCCGGGATACGCAGTATTTT.

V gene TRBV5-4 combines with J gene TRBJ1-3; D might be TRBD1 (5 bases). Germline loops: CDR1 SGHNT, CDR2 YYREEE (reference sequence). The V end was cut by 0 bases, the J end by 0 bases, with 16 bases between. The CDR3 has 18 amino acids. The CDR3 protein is CASSLGSGTVSSGNTIYF. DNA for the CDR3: TGTGCCAGCAGCTTGGGGTCAGGGACTGTAAGCTCTGGAAACACCATATATTTT.

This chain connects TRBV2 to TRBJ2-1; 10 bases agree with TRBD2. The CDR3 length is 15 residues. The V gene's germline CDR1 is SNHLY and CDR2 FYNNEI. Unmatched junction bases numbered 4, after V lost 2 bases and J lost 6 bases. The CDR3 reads CASSEMASGGNEQFF. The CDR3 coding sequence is TGTGCCAGCAGTGAAATGGCTAGCGGGGGCAATGAGCAGTTCTTC.

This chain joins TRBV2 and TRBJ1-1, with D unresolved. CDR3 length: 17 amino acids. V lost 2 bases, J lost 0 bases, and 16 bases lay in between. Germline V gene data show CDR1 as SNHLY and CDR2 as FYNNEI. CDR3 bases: TGTGCCAGCAGTGAACCCCGCCCAGATATCATGAACACTGAAGCTTTCTTT. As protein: CASSEPRPDIMNTEAFF.

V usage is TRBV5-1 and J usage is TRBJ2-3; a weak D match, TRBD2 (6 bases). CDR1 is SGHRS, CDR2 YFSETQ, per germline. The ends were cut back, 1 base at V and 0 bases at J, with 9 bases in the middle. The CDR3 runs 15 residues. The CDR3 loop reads CASSLWRGSTDTQYF. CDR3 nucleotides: TGCGCCAGCAGCTTGTGGCGGGGTAGCACAGATACGCAGTATTTT.

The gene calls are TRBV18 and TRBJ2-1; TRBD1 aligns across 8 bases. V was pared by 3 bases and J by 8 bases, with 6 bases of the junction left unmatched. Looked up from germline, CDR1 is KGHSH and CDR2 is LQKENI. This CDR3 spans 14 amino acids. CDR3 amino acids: CASSPTTGVDEQFF. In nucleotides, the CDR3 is TGTGCCAGCTCACCCACGACAGGGGTGGATGAGCAGTTCTTC.

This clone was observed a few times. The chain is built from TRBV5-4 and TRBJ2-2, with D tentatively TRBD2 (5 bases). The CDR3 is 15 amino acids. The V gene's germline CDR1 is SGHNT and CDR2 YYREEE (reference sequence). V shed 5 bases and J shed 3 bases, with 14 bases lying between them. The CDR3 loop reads CASRPGNRDTGELFF. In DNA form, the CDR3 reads TGTGCCAGCAGACCCGGGAATCGAGACACCGGGGAGCTGTTTTTT.

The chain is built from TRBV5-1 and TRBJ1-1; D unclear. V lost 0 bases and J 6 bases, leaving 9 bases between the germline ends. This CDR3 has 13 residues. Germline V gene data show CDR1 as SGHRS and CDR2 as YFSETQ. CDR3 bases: TGCGCCAGCAGCTTGGCCGGGAGTCCTGAAGCTTTCTTT. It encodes CASSLAGSPEAFF.

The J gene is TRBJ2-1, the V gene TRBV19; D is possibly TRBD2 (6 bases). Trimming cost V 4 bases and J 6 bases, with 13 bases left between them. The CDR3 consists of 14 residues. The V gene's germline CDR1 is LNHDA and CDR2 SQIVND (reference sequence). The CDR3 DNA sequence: TGTGCCAGTAGTAAGGCTAGCGAGGGCAATGAGCAGTTCTTC. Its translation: CASSKASEGNEQFF.

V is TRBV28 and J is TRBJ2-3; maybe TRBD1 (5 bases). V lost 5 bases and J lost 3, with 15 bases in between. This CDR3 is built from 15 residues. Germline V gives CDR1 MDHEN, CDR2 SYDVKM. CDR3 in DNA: TGTGCCAGCAGTGGCTGGGGCCGTGGGACAGATACGCAGTATTTT. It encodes CASSGWGRGTDTQYF.

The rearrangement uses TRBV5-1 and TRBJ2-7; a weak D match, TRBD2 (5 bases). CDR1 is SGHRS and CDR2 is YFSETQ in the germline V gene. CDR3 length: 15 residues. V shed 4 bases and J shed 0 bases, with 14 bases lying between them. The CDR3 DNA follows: TGCGCCAGCAGCCCGACGGGATCGAGCTCCTACGAGCAGTACTTC. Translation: CASSPTGSSSYEQYF.

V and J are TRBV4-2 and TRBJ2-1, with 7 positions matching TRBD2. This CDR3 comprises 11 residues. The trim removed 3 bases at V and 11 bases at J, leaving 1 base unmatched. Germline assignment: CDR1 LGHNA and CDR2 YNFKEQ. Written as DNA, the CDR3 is TGTGCCAGCAGCCAGGGGACTAAGCAGTTCTTC. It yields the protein CASSQGTKQFF.

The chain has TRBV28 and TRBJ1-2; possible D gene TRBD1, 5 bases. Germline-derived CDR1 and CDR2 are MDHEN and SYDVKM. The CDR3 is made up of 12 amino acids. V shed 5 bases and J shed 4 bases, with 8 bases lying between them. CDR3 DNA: TGTGCCAGCAGTGGGGGGGGCTATGGCTACACCTTC. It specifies CASSGGGYGYTF.

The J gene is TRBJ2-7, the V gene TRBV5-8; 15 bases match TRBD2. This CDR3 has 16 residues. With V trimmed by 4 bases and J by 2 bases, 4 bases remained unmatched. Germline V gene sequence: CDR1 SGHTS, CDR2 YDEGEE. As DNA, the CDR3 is TGTGCCAGCAGCCTGGGACTAGCGGGAGGTCCCTACGAGCAGTACTTC. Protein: CASSLGLAGGPYEQYF. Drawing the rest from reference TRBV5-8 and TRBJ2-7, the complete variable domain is EAGVTQSPTHLIKTRGQQATLRCSPISGHTSVYWYQQALGLGLQFLLWYDEGEERNRGNFPPRFSGRQFPNYSSELNVNALELEDSALYLCASSLGLAGGPYEQYFGPGTRLTVT.